This is a list of T cell receptor beta chains from one sample in a study of T cell repertoires in cytomegalovirus infection. MiXCR was run by TCRdb on the reads, yielding one entry per CDR3 protein. This sample has 200,000 to 250,000 distinct CDR3 sequences, with about 40% found just once. Antigen specificity for these receptors is unknown. Sample: CD8+ T cells from cultured PBMCs, taken from culture after CMV antigen stimulation. All receptors come from a human donor in good health (CMV status not recorded). Some clones in this sample may be carry-over from other donors' samples. CDR3s include the opening cysteine and the closing phenylalanine or tryptophan. The order of the fields is J gene, D gene, clone size, V gene, CDR3 DNA, CDR3 protein. The D gene is left open where the match is weak. Only part of the rows carry a size: once, few, many, or a class if the clone is expanded.

J: TRBJ2-6; D: TRBD1; size: .; V: TRBV7-9; DNA: TGTGCCAGCAGCCACCCGACAGGGCGGGGGGCCAACGTCCTGACTTTC; CDR3: CASSHPTGRGANVLTF
J: TRBJ2-1; D: .; size: .; V: TRBV5-4; DNA: TGTGCCAGCAGCTTGTACCGGGAGATCTTGGGGGAGCAGTTCTTC; CDR3: CASSLYREILGEQFF
J: TRBJ2-5; D: TRBD2; size: .; V: TRBV6-6; DNA: TGTGCCAGCAGTTACTCGAGTGGCGCTAGCGGGGGTGACCAAGAGACCCAGTACTTC; CDR3: CASSYSSGASGGDQETQYF
J: TRBJ2-1; D: TRBD2; size: .; V: TRBV20-1; DNA: TGCAGTGCTAGACCACCACTCCTTCTAGCGGGTCTCTTCAATGAGCAGTTCTTC; CDR3: CSARPPLLLAGLFNEQFF
J: TRBJ1-2; D: .; size: .; V: TRBV7-6; DNA: TGTGCCAGCAGCTTGATGGTTGGCGCCCCCAACTATGGCTACACCTTC; CDR3: CASSLMVGAPNYGYTF
J: TRBJ2-4; D: TRBD1; size: .; V: TRBV28; DNA: TGTGCCAGCAGTCCAGGACAGGGGAACATTCAGTACTTC; CDR3: CASSPGQGNIQYF
J: TRBJ2-5; D: TRBD2; size: once; V: TRBV6-8; DNA: TGTGCCAGCAGCCTCTTACCACCGGGACTAGCGACCGAAGAGACCCAGTACTTC; CDR3: CASSLLPPGLATEETQYF
J: TRBJ2-1; D: .; size: .; V: TRBV24-1; DNA: TGTGCCACCAGTGACCTGGGGGGATACAATGAGCAGTTCTTC; CDR3: CATSDLGGYNEQFF
J: TRBJ1-1; D: .; size: .; V: TRBV19; DNA: TGTGCCAGTAGTATAGGAACACATACTGAAGCTTTCTTT; CDR3: CASSIGTHTEAFF
J: TRBJ2-7; D: .; size: .; V: TRBV23-1; DNA: TGCGCCAGCAGTCAATCGATTGAGTACGGGAAGCTCTACGAGCAGTACTTC; CDR3: CASSQSIEYGKLYEQYF
J: TRBJ1-1; D: .; size: .; V: TRBV28; DNA: TGTGCCAGCAGTTCCCCCAGTATTTTAAAGAACACTGAAGCTTTCTTT; CDR3: CASSSPSILKNTEAFF
J: TRBJ2-7; D: .; size: .; V: TRBV7-6; DNA: TGTGCCAGCAGCTTAGAACAGGGATCACGAGAGCAGTACTTC; CDR3: CASSLEQGSREQYF
J: TRBJ2-1; D: TRBD1; size: few; V: TRBV7-2; DNA: TGTGCCAGCAGCGTGACAGGGAGCTCCTACAATGAGCAGTTCTTC; CDR3: CASSVTGSSYNEQFF
J: TRBJ2-3; D: TRBD2; size: .; V: TRBV12-3/TRBV12-4; DNA: TGTGCCAGCAGTTTCACTCTAGCGGGAGGTCGGGATACGCAGTATTTT; CDR3: CASSFTLAGGRDTQYF
J: TRBJ2-5; D: .; size: .; V: TRBV5-1; DNA: TGCGCCAGCAGCTTGGCTCGGGGTATGGAGACCCAGTACTTC; CDR3: CASSLARGMETQYF
J: TRBJ2-1; D: TRBD1; size: few; V: TRBV11-2; DNA: TGTGCCAGCAGCCCCACGACAGGGTCCTACAATGAGCAGTTCTTC; CDR3: CASSPTTGSYNEQFF
J: TRBJ1-2; D: .; size: many; V: TRBV7-8; DNA: TGTGCCAGCAGCTTAGCAGGGGCCAACTATGGCTACACCTTC; CDR3: CASSLAGANYGYTF
J: TRBJ2-5; D: .; size: .; V: TRBV7-6; DNA: TGTGCCAGCAGCCCCATTCTTCAAGAGACCCAGTACTTC; CDR3: CASSPILQETQYF
J: TRBJ1-5; D: .; size: .; V: TRBV15; DNA: TGTGCCACCAGCAGAGAAAAGTCCGAGGGCAATCAGCCCCAGCATTTT; CDR3: CATSREKSEGNQPQHF
J: TRBJ1-2; D: .; size: .; V: TRBV29-1; DNA: TGCAGCGTTGTCCGGGAGAAGGTCTATGGCTACACCTTC; CDR3: CSVVREKVYGYTF
J: TRBJ1-3; D: TRBD1; size: .; V: TRBV7-6; DNA: TGTGCCAGCAGCTCCGGACAGGGACTCTCTGGAAACACCATATATTTT; CDR3: CASSSGQGLSGNTIYF
J: TRBJ2-5; D: .; size: .; V: TRBV10-2; DNA: TGCGCCAGCAGAACAGACCGATCGAAAGAGACCCAGTACTTC; CDR3: CASRTDRSKETQYF
J: TRBJ2-7; D: .; size: few; V: TRBV7-6; DNA: TGTGCCAGCAGCCCAGGACGAGGGTTGACTAAATACGAGCAGTACTTC; CDR3: CASSPGRGLTKYEQYF
J: TRBJ1-2; D: .; size: .; V: TRBV18; DNA: TGTGCCAGCTCTCACGATGATGGGGGCGATTATGGCTACACCTTC; CDR3: CASSHDDGGDYGYTF
J: TRBJ2-6; D: .; size: .; V: TRBV7-6; DNA: TGTGCCAGCAGCCGACCGACAGCGTCTAGCTCTGGGGCCAACGTCCTGACTTTC; CDR3: CASSRPTASSSGANVLTF
J: TRBJ1-1; D: .; size: .; V: TRBV4-1; DNA: TGCGCCAGCAGCCAAGTCATTGACGGGACTGAAGCTTTCTTT; CDR3: CASSQVIDGTEAFF
J: TRBJ1-5; D: TRBD1; size: .; V: TRBV28; DNA: TGTGCCAGCGTTGGCTGGGACAGGGGGGGTAATCAGCCCCAGCATTTT; CDR3: CASVGWDRGGNQPQHF
J: TRBJ1-2; D: .; size: .; V: TRBV12-3/TRBV12-4; DNA: TGTGCCAGCAGCTCACCAGGGGATGAGGGCTACACCTTC; CDR3: CASSSPGDEGYTF
J: TRBJ2-3; D: .; size: .; V: TRBV11-2; DNA: TGTGCCAGCAGCGTACGGACGCTCACTAACACAGATACGCAGTATTTT; CDR3: CASSVRTLTNTDTQYF
J: TRBJ2-6; D: .; size: few; V: TRBV7-6; DNA: TGTGCCAGCAGCTCTCTCGATCAGTGGGACTCTGGGGCCAACGTCCTGACTTTC; CDR3: CASSSLDQWDSGANVLTF
J: TRBJ2-1; D: TRBD1; size: few; V: TRBV7-2; DNA: TGTGCCAGCAGCTTACACCGGGACAGATACAATGAGCAGTTCTTC; CDR3: CASSLHRDRYNEQFF
J: TRBJ1-5; D: .; size: .; V: TRBV6-6; DNA: TGTGCCAGCATTACAGGGATTTGGGGGTATAGCAATCAGCCCCAGCATTTT; CDR3: CASITGIWGYSNQPQHF
J: TRBJ1-2; D: TRBD1; size: .; V: TRBV29-1; DNA: TGCAGCGTTCAGGACAGGGGGCACTATGGCTACACCTTC; CDR3: CSVQDRGHYGYTF
J: TRBJ2-7; D: .; size: .; V: TRBV5-6; DNA: TGTGCCAGCAGCTTGGAAATGGGTGAGCGGTCCTACGAGCAGTACTTC; CDR3: CASSLEMGERSYEQYF
J: TRBJ2-2; D: .; size: .; V: TRBV23-1; DNA: TGCGCCAGCAGTCAATGGGGGATTGGCAACACCGGGGAGCTGTTTTTT; CDR3: CASSQWGIGNTGELFF
J: TRBJ2-5; D: .; size: .; V: TRBV7-9; DNA: TGTGCCAGCAGCCCTAGGACAGCGGCGGAGACCCAGTACTTC; CDR3: CASSPRTAAETQYF
J: TRBJ2-1; D: TRBD2; size: many; V: TRBV7-6; DNA: TGTGCCAGCAGTTATTCGACCGCTAGCGGACACAATGAGCAGTTCTTC; CDR3: CASSYSTASGHNEQFF
J: TRBJ2-1; D: TRBD2; size: many; V: TRBV7-8; DNA: TGTGCCAGCAGCTTACGACTAGCGGGAGGGCCAGGCAATGAGCAGTTCTTC; CDR3: CASSLRLAGGPGNEQFF
J: TRBJ2-1; D: TRBD1; size: .; V: TRBV4-1; DNA: TGCGCCAGCAGCCACCCTTCGGACAGGGGGCGAAACAATGAGCAGTTCTTC; CDR3: CASSHPSDRGRNNEQFF
J: TRBJ2-7; D: TRBD1; size: few; V: TRBV30; DNA: TGTGCCTGGCGACTCGGGACAGGGCCCTACTACGAGCAGTACTTC; CDR3: CAWRLGTGPYYEQYF